Each of the 2 T cell receptor beta chains below was sequenced from the same sample in a study of identical twins. TCRdb redid the calling of the 5' RACE reads with MiXCR, one entry per CDR3 protein. The sample consists of under 250,000 distinct CDR3 sequences, 7.5% of them appearing once. The sample was also reused in another study, on yellow fever vaccine responses in identical twins.

The sequenced sample consisted of memory (CD45RO+) T cells sorted from blood. These receptors all come from a woman aged 18 to 35 in good health.

The chain joins TRBV5-6 to TRBJ2-6; D perhaps matches TRBD1 (5 bases). Germline V gene data show CDR1 as SGHDT and CDR2 as YYEEEE. The V gene lost 1 base and the J gene lost 15 bases, with 14 bases spanning the gap. This CDR3 has 13 residues. As DNA, the CDR3 is TGTGCCAGCAGCTTGCTCCAGGGTTCCCACCTGACTTTC. Its protein product is CASSLLQGSHLTF. The full variable domain, its missing parts supplied by reference TRBV5-6 and TRBJ2-6, is DAGVTQSPTHLIKTRGQQVTLRCSPKSGHDTVSWYQQALGQGPQFIFQYYEEEERQRGNFPDRFSGHQFPNYSSELNVNALLLGDSALYLCASSLLQGSHLTFGAGSRLTVL.

This sequence joins TRBV20-1 and TRBJ2-3; unclear D gene. Trimming took 6 bases from V and 6 from J, leaving 13 bases between them. Germline lookup yields CDR1 DFQATT and CDR2 SNEGSKA (reference sequence). There are 12 residues in the CDR3. CDR3 sequence (DNA): TGCAGTGCCCAAGGTTGGCGGGATACGCAGTATTTT. Its protein is CSAQGWRDTQYF.